This T cell receptor beta chain is drawn from a study of OX40 agonist ivuxolimab in advanced cancers. Study as a whole: Patient treatment consisted of intravenous ivuxolimab administration every 2 weeks at 0.01 to 10 mg/kg. Averaging 60 years in age, with a range of about 23 to 80, the cohort was 80% to 90% male. Overall study findings and caveats: Researchers report that CD8+ T cells had, on average, more expanded clones than CD4+. Researchers did not determine the expanded peripheral T cells' antigen specificity.

This CDR3 region has 15 residues. J was trimmed by 6 bases and V by 3 bases; bases with no gene match: 7. CDR1 is SGHTA, CDR2 FQGNSA, per germline. Method: immunoSEQ multiplex PCR; TCRdb's copy keeps in-frame clones and lacks some. The sample has roughly 53,000 clones, 80% to 90% seen once. Points on this clone: Its antigen is still unknown.

The genes are TRBV7-2 and TRBJ2-3; 9 bases map to TRBD2. The TCR was taken from an adult with an advanced solid tumor such as melanoma, head and neck, liver or kidney cancer. The sequenced sample was CD4+ or CD8+ T cells sorted from blood, obtained in a trial of the OX40 agonist ivuxolimab. In DNA form, the CDR3 reads TGTGCCAGCAGCTTCCGCCTAGCGGGGAGGGATACGCAGTATTTT. Protein: CASSFRLAGRDTQYF.